This TCR beta chain was recorded in a study of CD8 T cells in cerebrospinal fluid in Alzheimer's disease. TCRdb reprocessed the 10x single-cell sequencing reads, with one entry per CDR3 protein and no DNA. The repertoire table contains approximately 1,500 distinct CDR3 sequences. This CDR3 is 15 amino acids long. Looked up from germline, CDR1 is SGHTA and CDR2 is FQGTGA. This clonotype shows up as medium-sized by frequency. The V gene is TRBV7-3, the J gene TRBJ2-2; lacking DNA, the TRBD1 call made by TCRdb goes unchecked. The sample consisted of cerebrospinal fluid. This sequence originates from a human donor in good health. CDR3 region: CASSLQGTNTGELFF.